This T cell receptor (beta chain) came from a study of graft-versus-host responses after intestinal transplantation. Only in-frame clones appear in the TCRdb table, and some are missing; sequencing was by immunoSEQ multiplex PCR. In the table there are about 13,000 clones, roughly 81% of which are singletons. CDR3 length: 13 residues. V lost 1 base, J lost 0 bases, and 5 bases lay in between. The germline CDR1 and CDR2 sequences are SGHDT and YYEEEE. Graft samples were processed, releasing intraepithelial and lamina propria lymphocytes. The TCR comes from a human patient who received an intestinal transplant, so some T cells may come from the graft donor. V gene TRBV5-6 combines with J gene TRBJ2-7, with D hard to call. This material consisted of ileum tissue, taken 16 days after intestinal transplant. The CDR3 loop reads CASSLSNSYEQYF. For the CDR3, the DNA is TGTGCCAGCAGCTTGTCCAACTCCTACGAGCAGTACTTC.